These 11 T cell receptor beta chains were all obtained from the same sample, sequenced in a study of identifying expanded T cells in peripheral blood. Sequencing was performed with immunoSEQ multiplex PCR; in TCRdb, only in-frame clones are kept and a portion is missing. This table holds 100,000 to 150,000 clones, 86% found once. What was sequenced was blood. All receptors come from a person between 18 and 75 years old in good health.

The genes are TRBV11-2 and TRBJ1-4, with 8 bases fitting TRBD1. The CDR3 runs to 14 residues. Trimming took 5 bases from V and 6 from J; bases not matched to a gene: 5. Germline-derived CDR1 and CDR2 are SGHAT and FQNNGV. The CDR3 reads CASSETGEDEKLFF. The CDR3 region has the DNA TGTGCCAGCAGCGAGACAGGGGAGGATGAAAAACTGTTTTTT.

The chain recombines TRBV11-2 with TRBJ2-3; D is ambiguous. V lost 0 bases and J lost 1, with 17 bases in between. The CDR3 sequence is 18 residues long. CDR1 SGHAT and CDR2 FQNNGV come from the germline V gene. This chain's CDR3 is CASSLDRFPKVGTDTQYF. CDR3 DNA sequence: TGTGCCAGCAGCTTAGATCGGTTTCCCAAAGTGGGCACAGATACGCAGTATTTT.

The chain couples TRBV7-2 to TRBJ2-3, with D possibly TRBD2 on 5 matching bases. Between the trimmed V and J ends, which lost 1 base and 8 bases, there was a span of 10 bases. The CDR3 has 13 residues. Germline CDR1 reads SGHTA; CDR2 reads FQGNSA. The CDR3 nucleotides are TGTGCCAGCAGCTTAGTTGTGGCGGGTACGCAGTATTTT. Protein sequence: CASSLVVAGTQYF.

The chain uses TRBV12-5 and TRBJ2-2; D is possibly TRBD1 (6 bases). The germline V and J ends were trimmed by 0 bases and 6 bases, with 14 bases remaining between them. This CDR3 is built from 16 residues. The V gene's germline CDR1 is LGHNT and CDR2 FRNRAP. DNA for the CDR3: TGTGCTAGTGGTTTGGTACAGGGCAGGGTAGCCGGGGAGCTGTTTTTT. Translation gives CASGLVQGRVAGELFF.

The J gene is TRBJ2-1, the V gene TRBV5-8, with 8 bases identical to TRBD2. This CDR3 contains 15 residues. Germline V gene sequence: CDR1 SGHTS, CDR2 YDEGEE. V dropped 0 bases and J dropped 10; count of bases not matched to a gene: 9. The CDR3 is CASSLELAAGHEQFF. The DNA of the CDR3 is TGTGCCAGCAGCTTGGAACTAGCGGCGGGCCACGAGCAGTTCTTC. Based on the CDR3 plus reference TRBV5-8 and TRBJ2-1, the full variable domain is EAGVTQSPTHLIKTRGQQATLRCSPISGHTSVYWYQQALGLGLQFLLWYDEGEERNRGNFPPRFSGRQFPNYSSELNVNALELEDSALYLCASSLELAAGHEQFFGPGTRLTVL.

The V gene is TRBV9, the J gene TRBJ2-5; D unresolved. Trimming cost V 4 bases and J 4 bases, with 11 bases left between them. Germline V gene sequence: CDR1 SGDLS, CDR2 YYNGEE. This CDR3 is 13 amino acids long. The CDR3 bases are TGTGCCAGCAGCCCCAACATGGGAGAGACCCAGTACTTC. Residues: CASSPNMGETQYF.

A single count supports this clone. One junction end disagrees with the germline gene, perhaps due to a read error. This sequence joins TRBV5-4 and TRBJ1-2; no clear D. Germline assignment: CDR1 SGHNT and CDR2 YYREEE (reference sequence). The CDR3 covers 14 residues. CDR3 protein: CASSFFWGSYGHTF. In DNA, the CDR3 is TGTGCCAGCAGCTTTTTCTGGGGTTCCTATGGCCACACCTTC.

The chain carries TRBV18 and TRBJ2-5, with TRBD2 matching over 10 bases. Germline CDR1 reads KGHSH; CDR2 reads LQKENI. This CDR3 comprises 17 residues. Trimming removed 1 base from V and 3 bases from J; junction bases left unmatched: 8. The CDR3 DNA reads TGTGCCAGCTCACCACGGCTAGCGGGGGCGGGGAAAGAGACCCAGTACTTC. This gives the protein CASSPRLAGAGKETQYF.

The genes are TRBV5-1 and TRBJ2-2; no definite D call. Deletions cut 0 bases from V and 0 bases from J, with 9 bases between. The germline V gene has CDR1 SGHRS and CDR2 YFSETQ. This CDR3 spans 16 amino acids. This CDR3 is CASSLVGYPNTGELFF. CDR3 DNA sequence: TGCGCCAGCAGCTTGGTAGGATACCCGAACACCGGGGAGCTGTTTTTT.

This clone came up a few times. The chain joins TRBV9 to TRBJ2-7; the match to TRBD1 covers 8 bases. J gave up 3 bases and V 2 bases, and 7 bases lay outside the gene matches. The CDR3 is 15 amino acids. Germline values: CDR1 SGDLS, CDR2 YYNGEE. Here the CDR3 DNA reads TGTGCCAGCAGCGTGCGGACAGGGATCAACTACGAGCAGTACTTC. Its translation: CASSVRTGINYEQYF.

The rearrangement links TRBV5-1 to TRBJ2-2; no clear D gene. CDR1 and CDR2 (germline): SGHRS, YFSETQ. V was clipped by 5 bases and J by 0 bases, with 14 bases between them. The CDR3 sequence is 16 residues long. The CDR3 is CASRHSPGPNTGELFF. For the CDR3, the DNA is TGCGCCAGCAGACATTCCCCCGGTCCGAACACCGGGGAGCTGTTTTTT.